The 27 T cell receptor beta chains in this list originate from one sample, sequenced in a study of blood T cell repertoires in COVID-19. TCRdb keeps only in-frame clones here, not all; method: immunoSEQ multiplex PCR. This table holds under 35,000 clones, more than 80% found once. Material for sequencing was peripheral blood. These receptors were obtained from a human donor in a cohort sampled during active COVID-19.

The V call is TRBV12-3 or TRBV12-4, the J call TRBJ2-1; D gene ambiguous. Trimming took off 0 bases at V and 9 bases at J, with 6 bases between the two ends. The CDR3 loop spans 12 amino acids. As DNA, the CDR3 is TGTGCCAGCAGTTTAGCCGCGAGTGAGCAGTTCTTC. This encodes CASSLAASEQFF.

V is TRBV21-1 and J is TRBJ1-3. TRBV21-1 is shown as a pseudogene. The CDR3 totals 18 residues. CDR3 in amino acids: CASSVPSDAGEAGNTIYF. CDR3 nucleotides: TGTGCCAGCAGCGTACCCTCGGATGCGGGGGAGGCTGGAAACACCATATATTTT.

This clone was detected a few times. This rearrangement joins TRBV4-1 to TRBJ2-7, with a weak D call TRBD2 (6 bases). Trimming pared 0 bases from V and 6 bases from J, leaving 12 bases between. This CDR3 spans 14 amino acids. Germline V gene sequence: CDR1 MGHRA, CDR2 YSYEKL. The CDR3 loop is CASSQDARGGEQYF. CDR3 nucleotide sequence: TGCGCCAGCAGCCAAGATGCCCGGGGAGGCGAGCAGTACTTC.

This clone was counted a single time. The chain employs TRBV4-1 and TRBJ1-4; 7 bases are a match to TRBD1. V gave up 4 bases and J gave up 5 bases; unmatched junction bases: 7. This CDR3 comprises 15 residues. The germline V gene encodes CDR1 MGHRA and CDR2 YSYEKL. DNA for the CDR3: TGCGCCAGCAGCCGCCAGACAGGGAGAAATGAAAAACTGTTTTTT. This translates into CASSRQTGRNEKLFF.

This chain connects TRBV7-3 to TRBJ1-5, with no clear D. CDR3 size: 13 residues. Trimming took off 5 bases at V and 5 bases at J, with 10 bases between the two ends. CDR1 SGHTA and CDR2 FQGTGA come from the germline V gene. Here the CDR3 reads CASSADRDQPQHF. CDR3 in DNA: TGTGCCAGCAGCGCTGATCGGGATCAGCCCCAGCATTTT.

The CDR3 sequence is CASSLATGGGQPQHF. The CDR3 coding sequence is TGCGCCAGCAGCTTGGCCACAGGGGGCGGTCAGCCCCAGCATTTT. The chain combines TRBV5-1 with TRBJ1-5; 9 bases align to TRBD1. After removal of 0 bases from V and 6 bases from J, the junction contained 4 bases not matched to a gene. Germline values: CDR1 SGHRS, CDR2 YFSETQ. The CDR3 runs to 15 residues.

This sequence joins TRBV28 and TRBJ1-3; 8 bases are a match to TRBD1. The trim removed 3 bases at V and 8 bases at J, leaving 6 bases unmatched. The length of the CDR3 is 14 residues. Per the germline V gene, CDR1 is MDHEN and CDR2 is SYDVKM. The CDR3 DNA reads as TGTGCCAGCAGTTTTGTCGGACAGGGACACACCATATATTTT. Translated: CASSFVGQGHTIYF.

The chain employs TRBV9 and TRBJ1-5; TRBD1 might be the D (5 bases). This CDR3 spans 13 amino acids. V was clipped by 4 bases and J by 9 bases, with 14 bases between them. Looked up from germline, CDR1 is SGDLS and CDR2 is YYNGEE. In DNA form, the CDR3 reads TGTGCCAGCAGCCCCGGTGGGGGGGGGCCCCAGCATTTT. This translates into CASSPGGGGPQHF.

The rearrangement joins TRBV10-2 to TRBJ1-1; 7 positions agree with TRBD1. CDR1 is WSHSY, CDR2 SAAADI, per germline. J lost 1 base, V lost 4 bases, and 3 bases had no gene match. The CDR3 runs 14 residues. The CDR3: CASSGQGGNTEAFF. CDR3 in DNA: TGCGCCAGCAGTGGCCAGGGGGGGAACACTGAAGCTTTCTTT.

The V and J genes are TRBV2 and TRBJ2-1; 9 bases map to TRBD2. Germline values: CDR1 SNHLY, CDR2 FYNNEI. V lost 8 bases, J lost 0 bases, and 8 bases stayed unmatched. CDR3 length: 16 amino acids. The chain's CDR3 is CASEQTSGSSYNEQFF. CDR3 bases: TGTGCCAGCGAGCAGACTAGCGGCAGCTCCTACAATGAGCAGTTCTTC.

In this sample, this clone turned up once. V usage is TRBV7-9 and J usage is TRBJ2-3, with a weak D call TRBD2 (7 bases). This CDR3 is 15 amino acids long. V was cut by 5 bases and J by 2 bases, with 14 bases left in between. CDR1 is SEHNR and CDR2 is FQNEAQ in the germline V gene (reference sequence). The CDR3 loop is CASSQRDTATDTQYF. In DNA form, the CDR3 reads TGTGCCAGCAGCCAGCGGGACACTGCCACAGATACGCAGTATTTT.

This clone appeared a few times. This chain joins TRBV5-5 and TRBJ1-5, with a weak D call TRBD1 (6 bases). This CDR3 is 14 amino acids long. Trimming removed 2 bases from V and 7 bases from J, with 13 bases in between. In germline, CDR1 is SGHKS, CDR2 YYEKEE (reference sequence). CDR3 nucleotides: TGTGCCAGCAGCTTCGGACAGTCAAACCAGCCCCAGCATTTT. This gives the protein CASSFGQSNQPQHF.

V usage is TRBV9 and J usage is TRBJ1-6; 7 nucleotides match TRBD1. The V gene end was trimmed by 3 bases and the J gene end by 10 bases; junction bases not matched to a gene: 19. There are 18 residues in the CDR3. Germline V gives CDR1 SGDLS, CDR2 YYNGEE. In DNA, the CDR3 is TGTGCCAGCAGCGCCTCGCCCGGGACAGAGTTTGGAAACTCACCCCTCCACTTT. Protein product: CASSASPGTEFGNSPLHF.

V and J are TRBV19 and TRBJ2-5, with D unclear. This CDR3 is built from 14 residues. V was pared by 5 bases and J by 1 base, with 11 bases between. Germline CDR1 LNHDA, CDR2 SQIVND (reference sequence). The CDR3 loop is CASSLRQRQETQYF. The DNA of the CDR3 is TGTGCCAGTAGTCTTCGGCAGCGCCAAGAGACCCAGTACTTC.

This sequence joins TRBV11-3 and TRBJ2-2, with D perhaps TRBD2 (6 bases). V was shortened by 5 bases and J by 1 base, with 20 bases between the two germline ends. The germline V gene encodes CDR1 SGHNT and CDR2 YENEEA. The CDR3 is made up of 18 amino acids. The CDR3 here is CASSHMPGGNGNTGELFF. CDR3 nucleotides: TGTGCCAGCAGCCATATGCCGGGCGGGAACGGGAACACCGGGGAGCTGTTTTTT.

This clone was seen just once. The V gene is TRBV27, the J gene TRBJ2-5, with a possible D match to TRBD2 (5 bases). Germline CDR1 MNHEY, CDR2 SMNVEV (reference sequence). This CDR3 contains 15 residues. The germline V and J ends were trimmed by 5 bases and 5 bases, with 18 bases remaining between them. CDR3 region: CASSPTPAPGETQYF. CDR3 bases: TGTGCCAGCAGTCCTACCCCAGCGCCGGGGGAGACCCAGTACTTC.

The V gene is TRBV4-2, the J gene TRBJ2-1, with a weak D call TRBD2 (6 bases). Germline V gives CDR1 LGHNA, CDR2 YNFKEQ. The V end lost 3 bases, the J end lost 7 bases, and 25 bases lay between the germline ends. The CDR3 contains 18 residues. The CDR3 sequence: CASSHPDAQGRETNEQFF. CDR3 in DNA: TGTGCCAGCAGCCACCCGGACGCGCAGGGCCGGGAGACGAATGAGCAGTTCTTC.

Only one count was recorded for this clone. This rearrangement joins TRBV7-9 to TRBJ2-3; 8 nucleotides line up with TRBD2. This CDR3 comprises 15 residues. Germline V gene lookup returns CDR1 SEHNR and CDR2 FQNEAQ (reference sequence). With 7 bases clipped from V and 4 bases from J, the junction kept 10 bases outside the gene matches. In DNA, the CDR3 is TGTGCCAGCAACCTACCTGGGACTAGTTCAGATACGCAGTATTTT. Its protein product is CASNLPGTSSDTQYF.

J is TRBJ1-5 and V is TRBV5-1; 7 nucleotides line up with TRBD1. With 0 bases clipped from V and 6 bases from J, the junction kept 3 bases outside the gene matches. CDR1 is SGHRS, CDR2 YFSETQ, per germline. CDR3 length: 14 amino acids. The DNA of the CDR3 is TGCGCCAGCAGCTTGGAGGCAGGGGGTCAGCCCCAGCATTTT. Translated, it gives CASSLEAGGQPQHF.

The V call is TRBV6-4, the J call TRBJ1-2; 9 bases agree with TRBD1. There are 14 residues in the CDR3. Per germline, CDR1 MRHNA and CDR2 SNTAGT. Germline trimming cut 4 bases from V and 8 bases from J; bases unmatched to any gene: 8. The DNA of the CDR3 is TGTGCCAGCAGTGCCGGGACAGGGAAAGGCGGCTACACCTTC. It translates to CASSAGTGKGGYTF.

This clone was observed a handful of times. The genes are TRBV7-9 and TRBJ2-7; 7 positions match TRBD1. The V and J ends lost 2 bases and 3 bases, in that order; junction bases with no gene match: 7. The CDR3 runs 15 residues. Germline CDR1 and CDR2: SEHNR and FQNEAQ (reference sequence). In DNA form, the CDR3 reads TGTGCCAGCAGCTTACCCTATGACAGGGACTACGAGCAGTACTTC. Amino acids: CASSLPYDRDYEQYF.

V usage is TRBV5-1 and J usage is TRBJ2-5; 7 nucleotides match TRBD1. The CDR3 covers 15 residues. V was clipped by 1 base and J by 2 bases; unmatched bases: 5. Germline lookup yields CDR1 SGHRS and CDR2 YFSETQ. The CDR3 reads CASSLKTGPQETQYF. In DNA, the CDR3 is TGCGCCAGCAGCTTGAAGACAGGGCCTCAAGAGACCCAGTACTTC.

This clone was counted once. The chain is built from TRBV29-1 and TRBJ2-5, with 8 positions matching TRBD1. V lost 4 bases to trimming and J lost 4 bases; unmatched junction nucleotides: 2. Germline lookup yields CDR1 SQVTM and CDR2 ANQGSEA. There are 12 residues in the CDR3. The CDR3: CSVAQGAETQYF. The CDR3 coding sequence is TGCAGCGTTGCCCAGGGGGCAGAGACCCAGTACTTC.

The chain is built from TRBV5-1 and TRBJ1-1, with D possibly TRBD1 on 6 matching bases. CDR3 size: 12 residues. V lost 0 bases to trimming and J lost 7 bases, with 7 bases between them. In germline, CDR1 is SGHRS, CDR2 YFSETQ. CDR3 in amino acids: CASSLVDSEAFF. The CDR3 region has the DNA TGCGCCAGCAGCTTGGTGGACAGTGAAGCTTTCTTT. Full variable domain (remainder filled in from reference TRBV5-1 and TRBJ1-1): KAGVTQTPRYLIKTRGQQVTLSCSPISGHRSVSWYQQTPGQGLQFLFEYFSETQRNKGNFPGRFSGRQFSNSRSEMNVSTLELGDSALYLCASSLVDSEAFFGQGTRLTVV.

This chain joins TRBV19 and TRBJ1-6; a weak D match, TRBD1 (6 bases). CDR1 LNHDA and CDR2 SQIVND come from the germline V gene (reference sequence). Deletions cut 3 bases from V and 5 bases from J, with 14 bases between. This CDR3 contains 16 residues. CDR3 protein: CASSMRGGANNSPLHF. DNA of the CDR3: TGTGCCAGTAGTATGAGGGGGGGCGCAAATAATTCACCCCTCCACTTT.

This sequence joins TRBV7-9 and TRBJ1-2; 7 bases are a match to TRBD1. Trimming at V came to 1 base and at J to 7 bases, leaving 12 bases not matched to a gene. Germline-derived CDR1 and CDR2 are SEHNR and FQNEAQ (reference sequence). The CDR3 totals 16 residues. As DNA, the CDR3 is TGTGCCAGCAGCTTAGGGGGCGGACAGGCCGCGGGTGGCTACACCTTC. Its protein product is CASSLGGGQAAGGYTF.

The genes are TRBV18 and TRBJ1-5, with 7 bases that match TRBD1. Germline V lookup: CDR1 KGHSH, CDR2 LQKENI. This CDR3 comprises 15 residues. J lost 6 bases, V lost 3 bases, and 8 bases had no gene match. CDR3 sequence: CASSPRQGGGQPQHF. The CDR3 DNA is TGTGCCAGCTCACCTAGACAGGGAGGAGGTCAGCCCCAGCATTTT. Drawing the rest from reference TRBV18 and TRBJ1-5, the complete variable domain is NAGVMQNPRHLVRRRGQEARLRCSPMKGHSHVYWYRQLPEEGLKFMVYLQKENIIDESGMPKERFSAEFPKEGPSILRIQQVVRGDSAAYFCASSPRQGGGQPQHFGDGTRLSIL.